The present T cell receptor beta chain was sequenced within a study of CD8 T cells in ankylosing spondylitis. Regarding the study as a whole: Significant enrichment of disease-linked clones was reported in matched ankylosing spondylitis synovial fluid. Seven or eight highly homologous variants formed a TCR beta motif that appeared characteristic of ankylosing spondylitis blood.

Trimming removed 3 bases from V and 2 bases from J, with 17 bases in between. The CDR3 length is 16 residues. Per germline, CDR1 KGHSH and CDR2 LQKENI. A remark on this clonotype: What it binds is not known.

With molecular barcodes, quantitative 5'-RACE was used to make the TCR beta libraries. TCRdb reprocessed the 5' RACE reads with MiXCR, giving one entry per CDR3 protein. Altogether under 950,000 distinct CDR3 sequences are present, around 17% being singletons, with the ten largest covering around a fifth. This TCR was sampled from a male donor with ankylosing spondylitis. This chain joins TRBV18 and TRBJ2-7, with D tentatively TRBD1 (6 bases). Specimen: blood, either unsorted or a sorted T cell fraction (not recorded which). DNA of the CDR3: TGTGCCAGCTCACCCCTACAGGGCGAGACCACCTACGAGCAGTACTTC. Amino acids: CASSPLQGETTYEQYF.